This is a list of T cell receptor beta chains from one sample in a study of cytomegalovirus exposure and HLA in healthy donors. Profiled with immunoSEQ multiplex PCR; TCRdb holds only in-frame clones, not every one. The sample contains tens of thousands of clones, around 90% of which appear only once. What was sequenced was PBMCs. The receptors shown here come from a woman aged 18-29 years in good health and CMV-seropositive. The CDR3 runs from the conserved cysteine through the conserved F or W. Each record gives: J gene, V gene, clone size, D gene, CDR3 DNA, CDR3 protein. A D gene is named only where the DNA matches it firmly. Where a row states a size, it is once, few, many or the class of an expanded clone; other rows omit it.

j_gene: TRBJ2-7
v_gene: TRBV2
abundance: .
d_gene: .
CDR3nt: TGTGCCAGCAGCCCCCTCTACGAGCAGTACTTC
CDR3aa: CASSPLYEQYF

j_gene: TRBJ2-2
v_gene: TRBV13
abundance: once
d_gene: .
CDR3nt: TGTGCCAGCAGCTTTGGCCTTTCGAACACCGGGGAGCTGTTTTTT
CDR3aa: CASSFGLSNTGELFF

j_gene: TRBJ2-7
v_gene: TRBV11-2
abundance: .
d_gene: .
CDR3nt: TGTGCCAGCAGCTTACGGAGTAGTGGGTCAGGACCATTGAGCGGTGAGCAGTACTTC
CDR3aa: CASSLRSSGSGPLSGEQYF

j_gene: TRBJ2-1
v_gene: TRBV6-6
abundance: .
d_gene: TRBD2
CDR3nt: TGTGCCAGCGGACTAGCGGGGCCCAATGAGCAGTTCTTC
CDR3aa: CASGLAGPNEQFF

j_gene: TRBJ2-2
v_gene: TRBV4-1
abundance: .
d_gene: .
CDR3nt: TGCGCCAGCAGCCAAGATCCGGACAGAGCGAACACCGGGGAGCTGTTTTTT
CDR3aa: CASSQDPDRANTGELFF

j_gene: TRBJ1-1
v_gene: TRBV5-1
abundance: .
d_gene: .
CDR3nt: TGCGCCAGCAGCTTGGCCGGGGGTTACACTGAAGCTTTCTTT
CDR3aa: CASSLAGGYTEAFF

j_gene: TRBJ2-1
v_gene: TRBV27
abundance: .
d_gene: .
CDR3nt: TGTGCCAGCAGTTTATCGAGTGTCAATGAGCAGTTCTTC
CDR3aa: CASSLSSVNEQFF

j_gene: TRBJ1-2
v_gene: TRBV19
abundance: .
d_gene: .
CDR3nt: TGTGCCAGTAGTATAGTTTCGGGGGTCTATGGCTACACCTTC
CDR3aa: CASSIVSGVYGYTF

j_gene: TRBJ2-5
v_gene: TRBV29-1
abundance: .
d_gene: .
CDR3nt: TGCAGCGTTGAATTTACAGGGCGCCAAGAGACCCAGTACTTC
CDR3aa: CSVEFTGRQETQYF

j_gene: TRBJ2-3
v_gene: TRBV5-1
abundance: few
d_gene: .
CDR3nt: TGCGCCAGCAGCCTTAACCCGACAATCACAGATACGCAGTATTTT
CDR3aa: CASSLNPTITDTQYF

j_gene: TRBJ2-7
v_gene: TRBV2
abundance: .
d_gene: .
CDR3nt: TGTGCCAGCAGTGAACGGCCGGGGGTCTACGAGCAGTACTTC
CDR3aa: CASSERPGVYEQYF

j_gene: TRBJ2-7
v_gene: TRBV19
abundance: .
d_gene: TRBD2
CDR3nt: TGTGCCGGATCGAACAGCGGGAAAAGCCACTACGAGCAGTACTTC
CDR3aa: CAGSNSGKSHYEQYF

j_gene: TRBJ1-2
v_gene: TRBV2
abundance: .
d_gene: .
CDR3nt: TGTGCCAGCAGTAGAGACAGGACCTATGGCTACACCTTC
CDR3aa: CASSRDRTYGYTF

j_gene: TRBJ2-5
v_gene: TRBV13
abundance: .
d_gene: .
CDR3nt: TGTGCCAGCAGCTTGGAGGATCAAGAGACCCAGTACTTC
CDR3aa: CASSLEDQETQYF

j_gene: TRBJ2-2
v_gene: TRBV5-1
abundance: once
d_gene: TRBD2
CDR3nt: TGCGCCAGCAGGCCGGGACTAGCGGGGGGCAGGACCGGGGAGCTGTTTTTT
CDR3aa: CASRPGLAGGRTGELFF

j_gene: TRBJ2-1
v_gene: TRBV13
abundance: .
d_gene: .
CDR3nt: TGTGCCAGCAGCGTTTATACTAGGGGCAGCGGGCGGGCGAAATACAATGAGCAGTTCTTC
CDR3aa: CASSVYTRGSGRAKYNEQFF

j_gene: TRBJ2-7
v_gene: TRBV16
abundance: .
d_gene: .
CDR3nt: TGTGCCAGCAGCCCCACTTATAACCCCTACGAGCAGTACTTC
CDR3aa: CASSPTYNPYEQYF

j_gene: TRBJ2-7
v_gene: TRBV7-8
abundance: once
d_gene: .
CDR3nt: TGTGCCAGCAGCTCTCTTAGCAGGGCCACCTACGAGCAGTACTTC
CDR3aa: CASSSLSRATYEQYF

j_gene: TRBJ2-7
v_gene: TRBV7-9
abundance: .
d_gene: TRBD1
CDR3nt: TGTGCCAGCAGCTACCGGGACAGTAGCTCCTACGAGCAGTACTTC
CDR3aa: CASSYRDSSSYEQYF

j_gene: TRBJ2-3
v_gene: TRBV28
abundance: .
d_gene: TRBD2
CDR3nt: TGTGCCAGCAGCCTAGGGACTAGCGGATACACAGATACGCAGTATTTT
CDR3aa: CASSLGTSGYTDTQYF

j_gene: TRBJ2-5
v_gene: TRBV2
abundance: few
d_gene: TRBD2
CDR3nt: TGTGCCAGCAGTGAAGGACTAGCGGGAAAAGAGACCCAGTACTTC
CDR3aa: CASSEGLAGKETQYF

j_gene: TRBJ2-5
v_gene: TRBV6-4
abundance: .
d_gene: TRBD2
CDR3nt: TGTGCCAGCAGCGAAGAACAAAAGCGGGAGACTCGCTGGCAAGAGACCCAGTACTTC
CDR3aa: CASSEEQKRETRWQETQYF

j_gene: TRBJ2-7
v_gene: TRBV30
abundance: .
d_gene: TRBD1
CDR3nt: TGTGCCTGGAGTAGGGGAATAGGACAGGGGGCGTACGAGCAGTACTTC
CDR3aa: CAWSRGIGQGAYEQYF

j_gene: TRBJ2-2
v_gene: TRBV6-5
abundance: .
d_gene: .
CDR3nt: TGTGCCAGCAGCCCAGGACAGGGGGAGCTGTTTTTT
CDR3aa: CASSPGQGELFF

j_gene: TRBJ2-1
v_gene: TRBV4-3
abundance: .
d_gene: TRBD1
CDR3nt: TGCGCCAGCAGCCAAACGGACAGGGACTACAATGAGCAGTTCTTC
CDR3aa: CASSQTDRDYNEQFF

j_gene: TRBJ1-2
v_gene: TRBV5-8
abundance: .
d_gene: .
CDR3nt: TGTGCCAGCAGCTTGTTCGGATCCCCCAGGGGTGCCGATGGCTACACCTTC
CDR3aa: CASSLFGSPRGADGYTF

j_gene: TRBJ1-2
v_gene: TRBV7-2
abundance: .
d_gene: TRBD1
CDR3nt: TGTGCCAGCAGCTTAAACAGGGGGAAAAACTATGGCTACACCTTC
CDR3aa: CASSLNRGKNYGYTF

j_gene: TRBJ2-7
v_gene: TRBV19
abundance: few
d_gene: TRBD2
CDR3nt: TGTGCCAGTAGCTCGGGACTAGCGTACGAGCAGTACTTC
CDR3aa: CASSSGLAYEQYF

j_gene: TRBJ1-5
v_gene: TRBV21-1
abundance: .
d_gene: .
CDR3nt: TGTGCCAGCAGCCCCCGTTGGGGGGGAGAGCCCCAGCATTTT
CDR3aa: CASSPRWGGEPQHF

j_gene: TRBJ2-7
v_gene: TRBV28
abundance: .
d_gene: TRBD2
CDR3nt: TGTGCCAGCAGTTTATACTCCCTGGGTAGCGGGAGGATCCATTACGAGCAGTACTTC
CDR3aa: CASSLYSLGSGRIHYEQYF

j_gene: TRBJ2-1
v_gene: TRBV10-3
abundance: .
d_gene: .
CDR3nt: TGTGCCATCAGTGAGCGGCAGGGGAGAACCTACAATGAGCAGTTCTTC
CDR3aa: CAISERQGRTYNEQFF

j_gene: TRBJ1-2
v_gene: TRBV7-2
abundance: .
d_gene: TRBD1
CDR3nt: TGTGCCAGCAGCTTAGTTCAGGGGGCGAGTGGCTACACCTTC
CDR3aa: CASSLVQGASGYTF

j_gene: TRBJ2-5
v_gene: TRBV10-1
abundance: .
d_gene: TRBD1
CDR3nt: TGCGCCAGGCCAGGGGGCCGGTTAGAGACCCAGTACTTC
CDR3aa: CARPGGRLETQYF

j_gene: TRBJ2-7
v_gene: TRBV27
abundance: .
d_gene: TRBD2
CDR3nt: TGTGCCAGCAGTTCCCCCCCCTCCGGGACTAGCGGGGGGGACACCTACGAGCAGTACTTC
CDR3aa: CASSSPPSGTSGGDTYEQYF

j_gene: TRBJ1-1
v_gene: TRBV4-1
abundance: .
d_gene: .
CDR3nt: TGCGCCAGCAGCCAAGGGACAGTAAACACTGAAGCTTTCTTT
CDR3aa: CASSQGTVNTEAFF

j_gene: TRBJ2-3
v_gene: TRBV9
abundance: .
d_gene: TRBD2
CDR3nt: TGTGCCAGCAGCATACTAGCGGGAGGGCCTGTGAGCACAGATACGCAGTATTTT
CDR3aa: CASSILAGGPVSTDTQYF

j_gene: TRBJ2-1
v_gene: TRBV11-2
abundance: .
d_gene: .
CDR3nt: TGTGCCAGCAGCTTAGATCTACTAGCCAATGAGCAGTTCTTC
CDR3aa: CASSLDLLANEQFF

j_gene: TRBJ2-7
v_gene: TRBV4-1
abundance: .
d_gene: .
CDR3nt: TGCGCCAGCAGCCAAGTTACCGGTAGAGGAGGCCCTCACGAGCAGTACTTC
CDR3aa: CASSQVTGRGGPHEQYF

j_gene: TRBJ1-2
v_gene: TRBV19
abundance: .
d_gene: .
CDR3nt: TGTGCCAGTAGTATAGTATCCCGAGTAGATGGCTACACCTTC
CDR3aa: CASSIVSRVDGYTF

j_gene: TRBJ2-5
v_gene: TRBV11-2
abundance: .
d_gene: TRBD2
CDR3nt: TGTGCCAGCAGCCTAAGTCTAGCGGGGGGCAACCCCCAGTACTTC
CDR3aa: CASSLSLAGGNPQYF

j_gene: TRBJ1-2
v_gene: TRBV27
abundance: .
d_gene: .
CDR3nt: TGTGCCAGCAGTCGGGGAGAAAGTAACTATGGCTACACCTTC
CDR3aa: CASSRGESNYGYTF

j_gene: TRBJ2-1
v_gene: TRBV19
abundance: .
d_gene: TRBD2
CDR3nt: TGTGCCAGTAGTACCGGACTAGCGGGGGGGCTTGCATCCTACAATGAGCAGTTCTTC
CDR3aa: CASSTGLAGGLASYNEQFF

j_gene: TRBJ1-4
v_gene: TRBV25-1
abundance: .
d_gene: .
CDR3nt: TGTGCCAGCAGTCAACAAAACCGAGGGGAAAAACTGTTTTTT
CDR3aa: CASSQQNRGEKLFF

j_gene: TRBJ2-3
v_gene: TRBV4-2
abundance: .
d_gene: .
CDR3nt: TGTGCCAGCAGCCCCCGAATAGCTAGCACAGATACGCAGTATTTT
CDR3aa: CASSPRIASTDTQYF

j_gene: TRBJ2-3
v_gene: TRBV2
abundance: .
d_gene: TRBD1
CDR3nt: TGTGCCAGCAGTGACCGGGACAGGGCACGAGATACGCAGTATTTT
CDR3aa: CASSDRDRARDTQYF

j_gene: TRBJ2-3
v_gene: TRBV6-5
abundance: .
d_gene: TRBD1
CDR3nt: TGTGCCAGCAGTTACACGCCGGGACAGGGCACAGATACGCAGTATTTT
CDR3aa: CASSYTPGQGTDTQYF

j_gene: TRBJ1-5
v_gene: TRBV29-1
abundance: .
d_gene: .
CDR3nt: TGCAGCGTTGAAGGGACAGATAGCAATCAGCCCCAGCATTTT
CDR3aa: CSVEGTDSNQPQHF

j_gene: TRBJ1-1
v_gene: TRBV5-1
abundance: .
d_gene: TRBD1
CDR3nt: TGCGCCAGCAGCTTGGGGGACAGAAACACTGAAGCTTTCTTT
CDR3aa: CASSLGDRNTEAFF

j_gene: TRBJ2-5
v_gene: TRBV30
abundance: few
d_gene: .
CDR3nt: TGTGCCTGGAGTCTATGGGAGACCCAGTACTTC
CDR3aa: CAWSLWETQYF

j_gene: TRBJ1-5
v_gene: TRBV28
abundance: .
d_gene: .
CDR3nt: TGTGCCAGCAGGGGGACTGAGAGTAGCAATCAGCCCCAGCATTTT
CDR3aa: CASRGTESSNQPQHF

j_gene: TRBJ2-7
v_gene: TRBV19
abundance: .
d_gene: TRBD1
CDR3nt: TGTGCCACCGGGGGACAGGGGATGTCCGAGCAGTACTTC
CDR3aa: CATGGQGMSEQYF